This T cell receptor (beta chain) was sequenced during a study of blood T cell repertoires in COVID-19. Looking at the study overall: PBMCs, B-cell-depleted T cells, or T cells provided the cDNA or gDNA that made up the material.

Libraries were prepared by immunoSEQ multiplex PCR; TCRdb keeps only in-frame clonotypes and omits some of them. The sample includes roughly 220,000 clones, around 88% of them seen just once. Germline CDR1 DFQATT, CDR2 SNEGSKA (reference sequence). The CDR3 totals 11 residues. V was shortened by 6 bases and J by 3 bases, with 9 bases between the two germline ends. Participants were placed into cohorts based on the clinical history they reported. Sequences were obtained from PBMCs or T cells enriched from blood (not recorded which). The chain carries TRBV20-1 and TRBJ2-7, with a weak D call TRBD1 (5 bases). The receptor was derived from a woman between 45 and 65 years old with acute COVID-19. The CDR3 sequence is CSAKGNYEQYF. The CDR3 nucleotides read TGCAGTGCAAAGGGGAACTACGAGCAGTACTTC.